Sequencing of this TCR beta chain was carried out in a study of T-cell reconstitution after alpha-beta-depleted transplantation in children. Study-wide results and limits: After transplant, at about two months, alpha-beta T cells were reportedly derived from several hundred expanded graft clones.

CDR3 size: 15 residues. Germline CDR1 is LGHNA and CDR2 is YNFKEQ. Deletions cut 0 bases from V and 6 bases from J, with 13 bases between. Remarks on this clonotype: Antigen specificity is unknown.

Unique molecular identifiers were used to barcode this TCRbeta library. TCRdb processed the PCR reads anew with MiXCR; each CDR3 protein has one entry. The table lists roughly 100,000 distinct CDR3 sequences, 7.5% to 9% of them singletons, with roughly 17% in the top ten. This clonotype originated in a boy aged 2 to 10 with acute lymphoblastic leukemia, due to receive a stem cell transplant. Here the sequenced sample was PBMCs, taken before TCRalphabeta/CD19-depleted stem cell transplant. The V gene is TRBV4-2, the J gene TRBJ2-3; maybe TRBD1 (6 bases). As DNA, the CDR3 is TGTGCCAGCAGCCAAGAGACGAACAGGGCCGATACGCAGTATTTT. This sequence encodes CASSQETNRADTQYF.